This T cell receptor beta chain was recovered during a study of blood T cells in healthy people across ages. The study, taken as a whole, reports: The recorded TCR beta diversity per million T cells decreased in a roughly linear manner with age.

In this sample, this clonotype turned up many times. Its specificity is unknown. Being one base from a much bigger clone, this may be a read error. This CDR3 has 14 amino acids. The V gene's germline CDR1 is SNHLY and CDR2 FYNNEI. V was pared by 4 bases and J by 3 bases, with 13 bases between. The use of a sample-barcoded 5' primer and a J-beta primer mix characterized a second PCR of roughly 6 to 11 cycles. MiXCR, applied by TCRdb to the 5' RACE reads, yields one record per CDR3 protein. The sample shows 600,000 to 850,000 distinct CDR3 sequences, 35% to 45% of them seen only once. The sequenced sample was blood. This TCR came from a woman aged 55 to 70 in good health. V is TRBV2 and J is TRBJ2-7; D uncertain. For the CDR3, the DNA is TGTGCCAGCAGTGCCCGAGCGTCTCACTACGAGCAGTACTTC. It yields the protein CASSARASHYEQYF.